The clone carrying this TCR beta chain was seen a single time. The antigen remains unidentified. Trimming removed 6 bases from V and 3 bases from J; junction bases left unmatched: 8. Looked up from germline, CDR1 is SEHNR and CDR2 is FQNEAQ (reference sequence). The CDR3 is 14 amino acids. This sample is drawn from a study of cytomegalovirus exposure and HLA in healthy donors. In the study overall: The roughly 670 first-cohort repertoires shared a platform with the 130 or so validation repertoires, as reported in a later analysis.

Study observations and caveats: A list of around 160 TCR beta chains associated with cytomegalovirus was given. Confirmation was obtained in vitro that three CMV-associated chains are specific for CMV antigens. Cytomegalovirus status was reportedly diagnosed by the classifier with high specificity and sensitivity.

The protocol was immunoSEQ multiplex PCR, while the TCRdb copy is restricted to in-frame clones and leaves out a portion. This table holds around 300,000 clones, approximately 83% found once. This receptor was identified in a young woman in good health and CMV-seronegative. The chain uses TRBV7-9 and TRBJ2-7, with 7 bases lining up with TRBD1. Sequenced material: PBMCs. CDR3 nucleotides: TGTGCCAGCAGTTCGACAGGGACCCTCTACGAGCAGTACTTC. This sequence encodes CASSSTGTLYEQYF.